This record covers a single T cell receptor beta chain. This sample is part of a study of blood T cell repertoires in COVID-19. Study details: Samples representing acute and convalescent COVID-19 were sourced from the United States, Italy and Spain.

In the authors' workflow: Amplifying reference gene primers gave estimates of nucleated cell counts. Data came from immunoSEQ multiplex PCR; TCRdb stores just in-frame clones and leaves some out. V, J and clone size are those of that table, while D and trimming were read from the DNA. The sample lists approximately 140,000 clones, approximately 90% occurring once. With 4 bases clipped from V and 3 bases from J, the junction kept 9 bases outside the gene matches. Germline V gives CDR1 SGHRS, CDR2 YFSETQ. The CDR3 runs to 15 residues. The sequencing sample was made of PBMCs or T cells enriched from blood (not recorded which). V gene TRBV5-1 combines with J gene TRBJ2-5; 7 bases map to TRBD2. The receptor was isolated from a woman aged 30 to 39 with acute COVID-19. The CDR3 DNA reads as TGCGCCAGCAGCCGGGGAGGGATAGGGAAAGAGACCCAGTACTTC. It encodes CASSRGGIGKETQYF.